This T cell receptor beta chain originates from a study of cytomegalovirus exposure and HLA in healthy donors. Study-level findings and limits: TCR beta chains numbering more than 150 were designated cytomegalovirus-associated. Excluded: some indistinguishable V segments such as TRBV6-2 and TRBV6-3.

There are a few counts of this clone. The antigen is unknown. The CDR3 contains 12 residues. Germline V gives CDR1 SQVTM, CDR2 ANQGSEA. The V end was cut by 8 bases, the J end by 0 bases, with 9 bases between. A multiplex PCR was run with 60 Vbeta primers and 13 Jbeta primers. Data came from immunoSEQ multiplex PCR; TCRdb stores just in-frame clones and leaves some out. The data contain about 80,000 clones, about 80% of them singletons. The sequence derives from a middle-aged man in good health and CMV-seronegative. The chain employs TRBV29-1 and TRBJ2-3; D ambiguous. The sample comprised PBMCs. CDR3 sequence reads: CSSLTSTDTQYF. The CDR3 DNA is TGCAGCTCCTTAACTAGCACAGATACGCAGTATTTT.